The next 22 T cell receptor beta chains were all read from a single sample in a study of CD8+CD57+ T cells in acquired aplastic anemia. CDR3 and TCR beta VDJ profiling relied on genomic DNA as the template. Each CDR3 protein gets one entry after TCRdb re-called the reads with MiXCR. The sample carries roughly 86,000 distinct CDR3 sequences, over 35% recorded once. Sequenced: sorted CD4+, CD8+, or CD8+CD57+ T cells (not recorded which) from PBMCs. Source of these receptors: a human donor in good health, serving as a control.

The V gene is TRBV25-1, the J gene TRBJ2-1; TRBD2 matches at 9 bases. The CDR3 is made up of 17 amino acids. Trimming cost V 1 base and J 6 bases; bases outside gene matches: 10. Germline-derived CDR1 and CDR2 are MGHDK and SYGVNS. Here the CDR3 reads CASSEFRVGLARNEQFF. The CDR3 DNA reads TGTGCCAGCAGTGAATTTCGTGTGGGACTAGCTCGCAATGAGCAGTTCTTC.

This chain links TRBV2 with TRBJ2-3, with TRBD2 matching 11 bases. Trimming cost V 6 bases and J 2 bases; bases outside gene matches: 4. Per germline, CDR1 SNHLY and CDR2 FYNNEI. This CDR3 has 15 amino acids. As DNA, the CDR3 is TGTGCCAGCAGGCAGACTAGCGGGGACACAGATACGCAGTATTTT. This codes for CASRQTSGDTDTQYF.

This clonotype came up many times. V gene TRBV7-9 combines with J gene TRBJ2-7; a weak D match, TRBD2 (5 bases). V was trimmed by 5 bases and J by 0 bases, leaving 11 bases between them. Germline values: CDR1 SEHNR, CDR2 FQNEAQ (reference sequence). The CDR3 runs to 14 residues. This CDR3 reads CASSRSASSYEQYF. As DNA, the CDR3 is TGTGCCAGCAGCCGTAGCGCCAGCTCCTACGAGCAGTACTTC.

This clonotype appeared once. In DNA form, the CDR3 reads TGCAGCGTTATATCTGGGGACAGGGGAGTTCAAGAGACCCAGTACTTC. Residues: CSVISGDRGVQETQYF. The V gene is TRBV29-1, the J gene TRBJ2-5; TRBD1 agrees at 10 bases. V dropped 5 bases and J dropped 2; count of bases not matched to a gene: 11. The CDR3 is 16 amino acids. Germline values: CDR1 SQVTM, CDR2 ANQGSEA. Filled out from reference TRBV29-1 and TRBJ2-5, the complete variable domain reads SAVISQKPSRDICQRGTSLTIQCQVDSQVTMMFWYRQQPGQSLTLIATANQGSEATYESGFVIDKFPISRPNLTFSTLTVSNMSPEDSSIYLCSVISGDRGVQETQYFGPGTRLLVL.

A note on this clonotype: A much larger clone is a single base away; this may be a read error. The genes are TRBV7-8 and TRBJ1-3, with D hard to call. Per the germline V gene, CDR1 is SGHVS and CDR2 is FQNEAQ. CDR3 size: 15 residues. In DNA, the CDR3 is TGTGCCAGCAGCTTAGTGTTGGGCTCTAGAAACACCATATATTTT. This codes for CASSLVLGSRNTIYF.

This clonotype has only a few counts. The junction differs from germline at one of its ends, possibly a read error. The chain's CDR3 is CASSWGGGLTAYGQYF. For the CDR3, the DNA is TGTGCCAGCAGCTGGGGCGGGGGACTGACAGCCTACGGGCAGTACTTC. The chain employs TRBV11-2 and TRBJ2-7; TRBD2 aligns across 7 bases. The CDR3 totals 16 residues. Germline V gene lookup returns CDR1 SGHAT and CDR2 FQNNGV.

This clonotype was picked up one time. The chain is built from TRBV2 and TRBJ1-2; tentatively, D is TRBD1 (5 bases). V lost 6 bases and J 2 bases, leaving 13 bases between the germline ends. CDR1 is SNHLY and CDR2 is FYNNEI in the germline V gene. This CDR3 spans 14 amino acids. The CDR3 loop reads CASSSLEGNYGYTF. The CDR3 DNA follows: TGTGCCAGCAGCTCGTTGGAGGGGAACTATGGCTACACCTTC. Combining the CDR3 with reference TRBV2 and TRBJ1-2 gives the whole variable domain EPEVTQTPSHQVTQMGQEVILRCVPISNHLYFYWYRQILGQKVEFLVSFYNNEISEKSEIFDDQFSVERPDGSNFTLKIRSTKLEDSAMYFCASSSLEGNYGYTFGSGTRLTVV.

The chain joins TRBV7-9 to TRBJ2-5, with 7 bases fitting TRBD2. V dropped 5 bases and J dropped 3; count of bases not matched to a gene: 6. The CDR3 runs 14 residues. Germline CDR1 SEHNR, CDR2 FQNEAQ (reference sequence). CDR3 loop: CASSGGVYEETQYF. CDR3 bases: TGTGCCAGCAGCGGGGGGGTATACGAAGAGACCCAGTACTTC.

In this sample, this clonotype turned up many times. This chain links TRBV5-5 with TRBJ1-5; D gene uncertain. The CDR3 has 13 amino acids. V was cut by 2 bases and J by 3 bases, with 6 bases left in between. Germline V CDR1 and CDR2: SGHKS, YYEKEE (reference sequence). CDR3 amino acids: CASSLWINQPQHF. Here the CDR3 DNA reads TGTGCCAGCAGCTTATGGATCAATCAGCCCCAGCATTTT.

This clonotype was counted many times. V usage is TRBV30 and J usage is TRBJ2-7; 7 nucleotides line up with TRBD1. V shed 1 base, J shed 5 bases, and the junction held 5 bases outside the gene matches. The CDR3 has 13 residues. CDR1 is GTSNPN, CDR2 SVGIG, per germline (reference sequence). In DNA, the CDR3 is TGTGCCTGGAGTGGAACAGGGGTGGACGAGCAGTACTTC. Protein product: CAWSGTGVDEQYF.

The chain carries TRBV29-1 and TRBJ1-1; possibly TRBD1 for D (6 bases). The V gene's germline CDR1 is SQVTM and CDR2 ANQGSEA. The CDR3 has 13 residues. CDR3 residues: CQQLPGEDTEAFF. The CDR3 DNA sequence: TGCCAGCAGCTTCCAGGGGAGGACACTGAAGCTTTCTTT.

The chain has TRBV29-1 and TRBJ2-3; unclear D gene. This CDR3 comprises 13 residues. Looked up from germline, CDR1 is SQVTM and CDR2 is ANQGSEA. V shed 8 bases and J shed 2 bases, with 14 bases lying between them. CDR3 in DNA: TGCAGCATGGTCCCCCCACACACAGATACGCAGTATTTT. Amino acids: CSMVPPHTDTQYF.

V and J are TRBV4-2 and TRBJ2-3, with 7 bases matching TRBD2. The CDR3 is made up of 19 amino acids. The germline CDR1 and CDR2 sequences are LGHNA and YNFKEQ. V was clipped by 1 base and J by 6 bases; unmatched bases: 19. CDR3 sequence reads: CASSQGIGPSGGWADTQYF. For the CDR3, the DNA is TGTGCCAGCAGCCAAGGTATAGGTCCTTCGGGAGGATGGGCGGATACGCAGTATTTT.

J is TRBJ2-1 and V is TRBV19, with 10 nucleotides matching TRBD2. This CDR3 contains 13 residues. V was clipped by 8 bases and J by 4 bases; unmatched bases: 2. Germline-derived CDR1 and CDR2 are LNHDA and SQIVND (reference sequence). The CDR3 nucleotides read TGTGCCAGTGTAGCGGGGGGTTACAATGAGCAGTTCTTC. This translates into CASVAGGYNEQFF.

In its sample, this clonotype was seen many times. The chain is built from TRBV9 and TRBJ2-2; D is unclear. Germline V gives CDR1 SGDLS, CDR2 YYNGEE. The CDR3 length is 12 residues. Trimming pared 3 bases from V and 3 bases from J, leaving 3 bases between. The CDR3 spells CASSAYTGELFF. CDR3 nucleotides: TGTGCCAGCAGCGCGTACACCGGGGAGCTGTTTTTT.

This clonotype showed up just once. The chain employs TRBV19 and TRBJ2-7; D is ambiguous. V lost 1 base, J lost 4 bases, and 14 bases lay in between. This CDR3 has 15 amino acids. Germline CDR1 reads LNHDA; CDR2 reads SQIVND (reference sequence). CDR3 nucleotide sequence: TGTGCCAGTAGTATAGTAGGAGACGGATCTTACGAGCAGTACTTC. This gives the protein CASSIVGDGSYEQYF. The variable domain in full, with the rest retrieved from reference TRBV19 and TRBJ2-7, is DGGITQSPKYLFRKEGQNVTLSCEQNLNHDAMYWYRQDPGQGLRLIYYSQIVNDFQKGDIAEGYSVSREKKESFPLTVTSAQKNPTAFYLCASSIVGDGSYEQYFGPGTRLTVT.

This clonotype was recorded many times. The gene calls are TRBV15 and TRBJ1-2; D gene unclear. Germline CDR1 is LNHNV and CDR2 is YYDKDF (reference sequence). CDR3 length equals 14 residues. Trimming took off 5 bases at V and 2 bases at J, with 12 bases between the two ends. For the CDR3, the DNA is TGTGCCACCAGCCCCCGCAGTGAGAACTATGGCTACACCTTC. Protein: CATSPRSENYGYTF.

In its sample, this clonotype was seen many times. The genes are TRBV5-1 and TRBJ2-2; D gene ambiguous. The CDR3 consists of 11 residues. The V end lost 7 bases, the J end lost 6 bases, and 7 bases lay between the germline ends. Germline CDR1 SGHRS, CDR2 YFSETQ. CDR3 nucleotide sequence: TGCGCCAGCCTTGTGGCCGGGGAGCTGTTTTTT. Translation gives CASLVAGELFF. Full variable domain (outside the CDR3, taken from reference TRBV5-1 and TRBJ2-2): KAGVTQTPRYLIKTRGQQVTLSCSPISGHRSVSWYQQTPGQGLQFLFEYFSETQRNKGNFPGRFSGRQFSNSRSEMNVSTLELGDSALYLCASLVAGELFFGEGSRLTVL.

This clonotype came up once. The chain couples TRBV6-5 to TRBJ1-6; TRBD1 is a possible D gene (5 bases). The germline CDR1 and CDR2 sequences are MNHEY and SVGAGI. The CDR3 contains 13 residues. V lost 2 bases to trimming and J lost 10 bases, with 9 bases between them. CDR3 sequence: CASSYQGNSPLHF. The CDR3 DNA sequence: TGTGCCAGCAGTTACCAGGGTAACTCACCCCTCCACTTT.

Concerning this clonotype itself: One junction end does not reproduce the germline sequence, and a read error may be involved. V gene TRBV11-2 combines with J gene TRBJ1-1, with TRBD1 matching over 8 bases. This CDR3 comprises 19 residues. CDR1 is SGHAT and CDR2 is FQNNGV in the germline V gene. The CDR3 loop reads CASSFRTGTGDIMNTEASF. In nucleotides, the CDR3 is TGTGCCAGCAGCTTTAGAACCGGGACAGGAGATATCATGAACACTGAAGCTTCCTTT. Drawing the rest from reference TRBV11-2 and TRBJ1-1, the complete variable domain is EAGVAQSPRYKIIEKRQSVAFWCNPISGHATLYWYQQILGQGPKLLIQFQNNGVVDDSQLPKDRFSAERLKGVDSTLKIQPAKLEDSAVYLCASSFRTGTGDIMNTEASFGQGTRLTVV.

Points on this clonotype: Since a much larger clone is just one base distant, this may be a read error. This CDR3 is missing its conserved last phenylalanine or tryptophan, likely due to a read error. CDR3: CASSLEGGLSTDTQYS. The DNA for the CDR3 is TGTGCCAGCAGCTTAGAAGGCGGATTAAGCACAGATACGCAGTATTCT. This chain connects TRBV25-1 to TRBJ2-3, with D hard to call. CDR3 length: 16 amino acids. With 6 bases removed from V and 0 bases from J, the gap between germline ends came to 16 bases. The germline V gene encodes CDR1 MGHDK and CDR2 SYGVNS.

This clonotype has at least ten counts. The genes are TRBV29-1 and TRBJ2-2; 8 nucleotides line up with TRBD2. V shed 7 bases, J shed 1 base, and the junction held 5 bases outside the gene matches. The CDR3 covers 14 residues. Germline V gene data show CDR1 as SQVTM and CDR2 as ANQGSEA. The CDR3 protein is CSGGLALNTGELFF. CDR3 DNA: TGCAGCGGAGGACTAGCCTTGAACACCGGGGAGCTGTTTTTT.